This T cell receptor (beta chain) was captured in a study of T cells in Graves' hyperthyroidism and ophthalmopathy. TCR beta CDR3 sequences were amplified from RNA transcripts. The TCR CDR3 first-round RT-PCR relied on the HTBI primer set. TCRdb redid the calling of the multiplex PCR reads with MiXCR, one entry per CDR3 protein. The table lists hundreds of thousands of distinct CDR3 sequences, 20% to 25% of them singletons. Used for diagnoses were clinical symptoms, serum thyroxine and TRAb, thyroid ultrasound and orbital computed tomography. The authors obtained PBMCs from 9 to 10 ml of fresh peripheral blood. Unmatched junction bases numbered 8, after V lost 3 bases and J lost 3 bases. The CDR3 loop spans 15 amino acids. Germline CDR1 and CDR2: DFQATT and SNEGSKA (reference sequence).

The chain carries TRBV20-1 and TRBJ1-5, with TRBD1 matching 7 bases. The sequenced sample was blood. This TCR was recovered from a man between 25 and 39 years old with Graves' ophthalmopathy. The CDR3 sequence is CSAREQGVSNQPQHF. The CDR3 DNA reads TGCAGTGCTAGGGAGCAGGGGGTCTCCAATCAGCCCCAGCATTTT.